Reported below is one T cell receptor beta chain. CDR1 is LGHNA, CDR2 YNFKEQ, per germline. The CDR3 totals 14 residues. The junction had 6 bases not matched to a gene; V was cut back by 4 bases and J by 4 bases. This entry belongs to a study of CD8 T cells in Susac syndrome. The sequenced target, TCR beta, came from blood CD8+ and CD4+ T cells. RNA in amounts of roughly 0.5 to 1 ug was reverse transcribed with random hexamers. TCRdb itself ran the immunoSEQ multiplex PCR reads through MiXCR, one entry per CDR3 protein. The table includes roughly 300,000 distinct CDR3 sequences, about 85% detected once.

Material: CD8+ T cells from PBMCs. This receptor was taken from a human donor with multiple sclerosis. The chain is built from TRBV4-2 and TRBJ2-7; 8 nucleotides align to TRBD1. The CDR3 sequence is CASSLGQDSYEQYF. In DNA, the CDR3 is TGTGCCAGCAGCCTGGGACAGGATTCATACGAGCAGTACTTC.